This TCR beta chain was sequenced for a study of T cell responses to AZD1222 COVID-19 vaccine. Generated by immunoSEQ multiplex PCR, the TCRdb table keeps only in-frame clones and is missing some. The profile shows around 100,000 clones, 88% of them singletons. V lost 0 bases and J 1 base, leaving 11 bases between the germline ends. Germline V CDR1 and CDR2: SGDLS, YYNGEE. The CDR3 is made up of 15 amino acids. This chain joins TRBV9 and TRBJ2-7, with D possibly matching TRBD1 (5 bases). The sequences come from peripheral blood, collected on day 0 of AZD1222 vaccination. The TCR comes from an adult in good health. The CDR3 sequence is CASSVGQGPSYEQYF. CDR3 in DNA: TGTGCCAGCAGCGTAGGCCAGGGCCCTTCCTACGAGCAGTACTTC.